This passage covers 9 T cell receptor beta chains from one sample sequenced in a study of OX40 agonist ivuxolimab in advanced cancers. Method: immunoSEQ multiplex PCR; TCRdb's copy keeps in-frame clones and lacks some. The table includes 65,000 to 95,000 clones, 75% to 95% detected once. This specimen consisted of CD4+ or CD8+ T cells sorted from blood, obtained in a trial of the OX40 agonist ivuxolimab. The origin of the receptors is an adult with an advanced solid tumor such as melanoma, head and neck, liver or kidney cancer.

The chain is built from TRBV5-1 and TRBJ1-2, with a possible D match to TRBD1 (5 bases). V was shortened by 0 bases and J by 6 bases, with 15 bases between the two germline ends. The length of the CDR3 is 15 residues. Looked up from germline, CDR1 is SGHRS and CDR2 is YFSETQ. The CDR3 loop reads CASSLGGRSIDGYTF. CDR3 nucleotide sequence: TGCGCCAGCAGCTTGGGGGGCCGGTCCATCGATGGCTACACCTTC.

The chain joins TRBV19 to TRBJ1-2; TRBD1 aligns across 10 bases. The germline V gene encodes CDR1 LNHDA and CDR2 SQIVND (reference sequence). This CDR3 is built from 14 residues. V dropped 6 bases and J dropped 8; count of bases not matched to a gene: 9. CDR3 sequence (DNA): TGTGCCAGTAGAGTATCCGGGACAGGGGAGGGCTACACCTTC. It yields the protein CASRVSGTGEGYTF.

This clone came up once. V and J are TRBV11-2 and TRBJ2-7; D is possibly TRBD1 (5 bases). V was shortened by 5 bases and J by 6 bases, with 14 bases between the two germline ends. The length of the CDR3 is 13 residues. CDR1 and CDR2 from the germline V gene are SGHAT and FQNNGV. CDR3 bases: TGTGCCAGCAGCCGCCAGGGATCGGGCGAGCAGTACTTC. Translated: CASSRQGSGEQYF.

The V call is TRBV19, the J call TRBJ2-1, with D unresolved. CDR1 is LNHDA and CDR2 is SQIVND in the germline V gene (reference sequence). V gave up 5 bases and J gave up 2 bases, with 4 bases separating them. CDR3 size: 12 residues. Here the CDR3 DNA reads TGTGCCAGTAGTTTCGCCTACAATGAGCAGTTCTTC. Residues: CASSFAYNEQFF. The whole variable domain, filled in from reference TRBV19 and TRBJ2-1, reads DGGITQSPKYLFRKEGQNVTLSCEQNLNHDAMYWYRQDPGQGLRLIYYSQIVNDFQKGDIAEGYSVSREKKESFPLTVTSAQKNPTAFYLCASSFAYNEQFFGPGTRLTVL.

This CDR3 is CASSEAPISYEQYF. The CDR3, as DNA: TGTGCCAGCAGTGAAGCCCCCATTTCCTACGAGCAGTACTTC. This chain links TRBV6-1 with TRBJ2-7; no definite D call. The CDR3 spans 14 residues. CDR1 is MNHNS and CDR2 is SASEGT in the germline V gene. Trimming shortened V by 0 bases and J by 1 base, and 7 bases separated the two germline ends.

As DNA, the CDR3 is TGTGCCAGCAGACCCGGCACTGTGGCCAAAAACATTCAGTACTTC. Amino acid sequence: CASRPGTVAKNIQYF. The V and J genes are TRBV6-5 and TRBJ2-4; D gene unclear. V lost 6 bases, J lost 1 base, and 13 bases lay in between. The germline CDR1 and CDR2 sequences are MNHEY and SVGAGI. CDR3 length equals 15 residues.

The CDR3 coding sequence is TGTGCCAGCAGCTTGGCAGCCTATGGCTACACCTTC. Amino acids: CASSLAAYGYTF. The chain combines TRBV5-6 with TRBJ1-2; no clear D. Germline V gene data show CDR1 as SGHDT and CDR2 as YYEEEE. V was pared by 0 bases and J by 4 bases, with 4 bases between. This CDR3 comprises 12 residues.

CDR3 loop: CASSLGVYTDTQYF. The CDR3 coding sequence is TGTGCCAGCAGCTTGGGCGTGTACACAGATACGCAGTATTTT. This chain uses TRBV5-4 with TRBJ2-3; D gene unclear. This CDR3 contains 14 residues. V dropped 0 bases and J dropped 2 bases, with 7 bases sitting between them. Germline CDR1 and CDR2: SGHNT and YYREEE (reference sequence). The full variable domain, in which reference TRBV5-4 and TRBJ2-3 provide the parts outside the CDR3, is ETGVTQSPTHLIKTRGQQVTLRCSSQSGHNTVSWYQQALGQGPQFIFQYYREEENGRGNFPPRFSGLQFPNYSSELNVNALELDDSALYLCASSLGVYTDTQYFGPGTRLTVL.

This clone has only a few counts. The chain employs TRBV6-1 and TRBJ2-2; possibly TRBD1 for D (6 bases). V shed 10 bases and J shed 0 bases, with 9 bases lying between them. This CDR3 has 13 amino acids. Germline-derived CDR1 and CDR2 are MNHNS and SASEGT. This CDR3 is CAIRQANTGELFF. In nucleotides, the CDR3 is TGTGCCATCCGACAGGCGAACACCGGGGAGCTGTTTTTT.